The sequence of this TCR beta chain was determined in a study of blood T cell repertoires in COVID-19. The CDR3 has 14 residues. V lost 4 bases to trimming and J lost 7 bases; unmatched junction nucleotides: 5. The germline gives CDR1 SEHNR, CDR2 FQNEAQ (reference sequence). As originally analysed: Using reference gene primer amplification, nucleated cell counts were estimated. Clones were read by immunoSEQ multiplex PCR, and TCRdb kept only the in-frame ones, dropping some. V, J and clone size reflect that table, while D and trimming were determined from the DNA. The sample records about 310,000 clones, over 75% being singletons. This clone occurred a few times.

V is TRBV7-9 and J is TRBJ1-4; TRBD1 matches 8 bases. The sequencing input was peripheral blood. This receptor was identified in a woman in her fifties or sixties who had recovered from COVID-19. The CDR3 loop reads CASSSTTGGEKLFF. The DNA for the CDR3 is TGTGCCAGCAGCTCGACTACAGGGGGTGAAAAACTGTTTTTT.